These T cell receptor beta chains were read from a single sample in a study of T-cell reconstitution after alpha-beta-depleted transplantation in children. TCRdb independently ran MiXCR on the PCR reads; one entry per CDR3 protein. Of 540,000 or so distinct CDR3 sequences in the sample, roughly 23% were seen once. The material sequenced was PBMCs, mostly from graft donor cells, taken 360 days after TCRalphabeta/CD19-depleted stem cell transplant. The receptor source for this set is a boy in the first two years of life who had a stem cell transplant for acute myeloid leukemia, so the T cells may come from the graft donor. The CDR3 runs from the conserved cysteine through the conserved F or W. A D gene is named only where the DNA matches it firmly. Not all rows give a size; the values are once, few, many and, for expanded clones, a class.

cdr3_aa: CASSRHSTGNTIYF
cdr3_nt: TGTGCCAGCAGTCGACACTCGACTGGAAACACCATATATTTT
v_call: TRBV6-1
clone_size: .
j_call: TRBJ1-3
d_call: .

cdr3_aa: CASSQDLGFGETQYF
cdr3_nt: TGCGCCAGCAGCCAAGATCTGGGATTCGGGGAGACCCAGTACTTC
v_call: TRBV4-3
clone_size: .
j_call: TRBJ2-5
d_call: .

cdr3_aa: CATSREYMNYGYTF
cdr3_nt: TGTGCCACCAGCAGAGAATACATGAACTATGGCTACACCTTC
v_call: TRBV15
clone_size: few
j_call: TRBJ1-2
d_call: .

cdr3_aa: CATRSENTGELFF
cdr3_nt: TGTGCCACCAGATCGGAGAACACCGGGGAGCTGTTTTTT
v_call: TRBV15
clone_size: few
j_call: TRBJ2-2
d_call: .

cdr3_aa: CASSVGRDTEAFF
cdr3_nt: TGTGCCAGCAGTGTAGGGCGCGACACTGAAGCTTTCTTT
v_call: TRBV6-1
clone_size: few
j_call: TRBJ1-1
d_call: .

cdr3_aa: CSARDGGRLPQETQYF
cdr3_nt: TGCAGTGCTAGAGACGGGGGGCGCCTACCCCAAGAGACCCAGTACTTC
v_call: TRBV20-1
clone_size: few
j_call: TRBJ2-5
d_call: .

cdr3_aa: CASSLVEGLEQFF
cdr3_nt: TGTGCCAGCAGTTTGGTGGAGGGGTTGGAGCAGTTCTTC
v_call: TRBV12-3/TRBV12-4
clone_size: .
j_call: TRBJ2-1
d_call: .

cdr3_aa: CASRTLAGELFF
cdr3_nt: TGTGCCAGCAGGACCTTGGCCGGGGAGCTGTTTTTT
v_call: TRBV12-3/TRBV12-4
clone_size: .
j_call: TRBJ2-2
d_call: .

cdr3_aa: CASRGDTGELFF
cdr3_nt: TGTGCCAGCCGCGGGGACACCGGGGAGCTGTTTTTT
v_call: TRBV9
clone_size: many
j_call: TRBJ2-2
d_call: .

cdr3_aa: CASSPRVAATETQYF
cdr3_nt: TGTGCCAGCAGTCCGCGGGTAGCGGCCACAGAGACCCAGTACTTC
v_call: TRBV12-3/TRBV12-4
clone_size: few
j_call: TRBJ2-5
d_call: .

cdr3_aa: CASSRQAPSSYNEQFF
cdr3_nt: TGTGCCAGCAGTAGACAGGCCCCAAGCTCCTACAATGAGCAGTTCTTC
v_call: TRBV6-1
clone_size: few
j_call: TRBJ2-1
d_call: .

cdr3_aa: CASRNEAGGSYNEQFF
cdr3_nt: TGCGCCAGCAGAAACGAGGCCGGGGGGTCCTACAATGAGCAGTTCTTC
v_call: TRBV5-1
clone_size: many
j_call: TRBJ2-1
d_call: TRBD2

cdr3_aa: CASLQGPATNEKLFF
cdr3_nt: TGTGCCAGCCTACAGGGGCCCGCAACTAATGAAAAACTGTTTTTT
v_call: TRBV28
clone_size: many
j_call: TRBJ1-4
d_call: TRBD1

cdr3_aa: CASSPHGTSGGELFF
cdr3_nt: TGTGCCAGCAGTCCCCACGGGACGAGCGGCGGGGAGCTGTTTTTT
v_call: TRBV12-3/TRBV12-4
clone_size: many
j_call: TRBJ2-2
d_call: .

cdr3_aa: CASSVTGQGHYNEQFF
cdr3_nt: TGTGCCAGCAGCGTAACCGGACAGGGCCACTACAATGAGCAGTTCTTC
v_call: TRBV9
clone_size: .
j_call: TRBJ2-1
d_call: TRBD1

cdr3_aa: CACGTGTNQPQHF
cdr3_nt: TGTGCCTGTGGGACAGGGACCAATCAGCCCCAGCATTTT
v_call: TRBV30
clone_size: many
j_call: TRBJ1-5
d_call: TRBD1

cdr3_aa: CSARGPGSIEQYF
cdr3_nt: TGCAGTGCTAGAGGGCCAGGGAGTATTGAGCAGTACTTC
v_call: TRBV20-1
clone_size: many
j_call: TRBJ2-7
d_call: .

cdr3_aa: CASSSWGGTNEKLFF
cdr3_nt: TGTGCCAGCAGCTCCTGGGGGGGAACTAATGAAAAACTGTTTTTT
v_call: TRBV7-9
clone_size: .
j_call: TRBJ1-4
d_call: .

cdr3_aa: CASSLRDGDNSPLHF
cdr3_nt: TGTGCCAGCAGTTTGAGAGACGGAGATAATTCACCCCTCCACTTT
v_call: TRBV12-3/TRBV12-4
clone_size: .
j_call: TRBJ1-6
d_call: .

cdr3_aa: CASSYSDRGTQETQYF
cdr3_nt: TGTGCCAGCAGTTACTCGGACAGGGGAACACAAGAGACCCAGTACTTC
v_call: TRBV6-5
clone_size: .
j_call: TRBJ2-5
d_call: TRBD1

cdr3_aa: CSVTSGGSQETQYF
cdr3_nt: TGCAGCGTCACTAGCGGGGGGTCACAAGAGACCCAGTACTTC
v_call: TRBV29-1
clone_size: few
j_call: TRBJ2-5
d_call: TRBD2

cdr3_aa: CASSQGPGGSGYEQFF
cdr3_nt: TGCGCCAGCAGCCAAGGCCCAGGAGGCTCGGGTTATGAGCAGTTCTTC
v_call: TRBV4-3
clone_size: many
j_call: TRBJ2-1
d_call: .

cdr3_aa: CASSYSGTSGGRVLETQYF
cdr3_nt: TGTGCCAGCAGTTACTCCGGGACTAGCGGGGGGCGGGTTCTGGAGACCCAGTACTTC
v_call: TRBV6-5
clone_size: .
j_call: TRBJ2-5
d_call: TRBD2

cdr3_aa: CASSPRRGDTQYF
cdr3_nt: TGTGCCAGCAGCCCCCGGAGGGGAGATACGCAGTATTTT
v_call: TRBV7-7
clone_size: .
j_call: TRBJ2-3
d_call: .

cdr3_aa: CASSSLAGVPSPYEQYF
cdr3_nt: TGTGCCAGCAGTTCTTTAGCGGGGGTCCCATCCCCCTACGAGCAGTACTTC
v_call: TRBV6-5
clone_size: few
j_call: TRBJ2-7
d_call: TRBD2

cdr3_aa: CSGAMGLRGNEQFF
cdr3_nt: TGCAGTGGGGCGATGGGATTAAGGGGCAATGAGCAGTTCTTC
v_call: TRBV20-1
clone_size: few
j_call: TRBJ2-1
d_call: .

cdr3_aa: CASSGSLNEKLFF
cdr3_nt: TGTGCCAGCAGTGGAAGCCTTAATGAAAAACTGTTTTTT
v_call: TRBV12-3/TRBV12-4
clone_size: .
j_call: TRBJ1-4
d_call: .